Listed below are T cell receptor beta chains from one sample, sequenced in a study of blood T cell repertoires in COVID-19. Assay: immunoSEQ multiplex PCR; the TCRdb copy retains only in-frame clones and omits some. The sample has some 300,000 clones, approximately 84% seen once. The sequencing sample was made of PBMCs or T cells enriched from blood (not recorded which). The receptors here all came from a man aged 30-40 years who had recovered from COVID-19. CDR3s include the opening cysteine and the closing phenylalanine or tryptophan. Each record gives: J gene, clone size, V gene, D gene, CDR3 DNA, CDR3 protein. D genes are given only for firm matches. The size field is filled for only some rows; it gives once, few, many or a size class.

TRBJ2-4 | once | TRBV18 | . | TGTGCCAGCTCACCAGCGGGAACCAAAAACATTCAGTACTTC | CASSPAGTKNIQYF
TRBJ2-3 | . | TRBV29-1 | . | TGCAGCGTTGAAGATCGAGGGTCCCCGCAGTATTTT | CSVEDRGSPQYF
TRBJ2-1 | once | TRBV19 | TRBD1 | TGTGCCAGTAGTACCCCTGTCGGGACAGGGGCGAACAATGAGCAGTTCTTC | CASSTPVGTGANNEQFF
TRBJ2-7 | . | TRBV18 | . | TGTGCCAGCTCACCACCAGCGACGTACGAGCAGTACTTC | CASSPPATYEQYF
TRBJ2-7 | . | TRBV6-2/TRBV6-3 | . | TGTGCCAGCAGTTACGGTGGTTCCTTGCGGGAGCAGTACTTC | CASSYGGSLREQYF
TRBJ1-5 | . | TRBV27 | TRBD1 | TGTGCCAGCAGATGGGACAGTAAGGGCAATCAGCCCCAGCATTTT | CASRWDSKGNQPQHF
TRBJ1-4 | . | TRBV11-2 | . | TGTGCCAGCAGCTCTGTGGTCGGACAGGAAAAACTGTTTTTT | CASSSVVGQEKLFF
TRBJ1-1 | . | TRBV3-1/TRBV3-2 | . | TGTGCCAGCAGCCAAGCCCCTTTTACTGAAGCTTTCTTT | CASSQAPFTEAFF
TRBJ2-6 | . | TRBV5-1 | . | TGCGCCAGCAGCTTGGCGGTCAGGGTAAGGTCTGGGGCCAACGTCCTGACTTTC | CASSLAVRVRSGANVLTF
TRBJ2-5 | . | TRBV7-8 | TRBD2 | TGTGCCAGCAGCAGGGGACTAGCGAAGGAGACCCAGTACTTC | CASSRGLAKETQYF
TRBJ2-7 | . | TRBV5-8 | . | TGTGCCAGCAGCATTTTCAGGGTGAGCTCCTACGAGCAGTACTTC | CASSIFRVSSYEQYF
TRBJ2-3 | . | TRBV4-1 | . | TGCGCCAGCAGCCAAGAGGAGGCCGACAGGAGGAATACGCAGTATTTT | CASSQEEADRRNTQYF